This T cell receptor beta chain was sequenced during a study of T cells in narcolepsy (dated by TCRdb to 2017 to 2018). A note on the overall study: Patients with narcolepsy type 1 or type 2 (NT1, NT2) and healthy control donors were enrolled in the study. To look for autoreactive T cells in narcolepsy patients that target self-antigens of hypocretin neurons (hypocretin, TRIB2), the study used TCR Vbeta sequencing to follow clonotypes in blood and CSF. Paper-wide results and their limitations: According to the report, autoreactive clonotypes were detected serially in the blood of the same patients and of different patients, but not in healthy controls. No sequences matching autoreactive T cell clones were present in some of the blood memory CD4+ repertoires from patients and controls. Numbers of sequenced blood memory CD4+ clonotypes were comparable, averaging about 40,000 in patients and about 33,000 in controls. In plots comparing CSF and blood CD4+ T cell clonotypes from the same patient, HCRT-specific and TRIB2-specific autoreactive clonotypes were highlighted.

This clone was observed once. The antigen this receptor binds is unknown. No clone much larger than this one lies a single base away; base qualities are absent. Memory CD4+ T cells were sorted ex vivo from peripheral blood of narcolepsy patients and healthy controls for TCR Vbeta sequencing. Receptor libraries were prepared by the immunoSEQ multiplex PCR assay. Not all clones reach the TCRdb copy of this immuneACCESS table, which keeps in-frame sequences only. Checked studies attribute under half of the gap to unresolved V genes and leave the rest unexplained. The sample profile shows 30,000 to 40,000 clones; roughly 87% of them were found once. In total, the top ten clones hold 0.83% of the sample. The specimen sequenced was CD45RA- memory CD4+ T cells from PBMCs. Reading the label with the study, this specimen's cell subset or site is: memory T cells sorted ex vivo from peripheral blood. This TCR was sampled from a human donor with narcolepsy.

The nucleotide sequence is TGTGCCTGGAGTTTCAGGACAGGGAACAACGGAAACACCATATATTTT. The encoded protein is CAWSFRTGNNGNTIYF. Recombination linked TRBV30 to TRBJ1-3, with 8 bases matching TRBD1. The CDR3 starts with the cysteine, ends with the phenylalanine, and has 16 residues. Only the CDR3 region is kept as DNA, spanning 48 bases read in frame from base 1. CDR1 and CDR2, looked up from the germline V gene (reference sequence), are GTSNPN and SVGIG. The germline V end is reduced by 2 bases and the J end by 4 bases; junction bases left unmatched: 10.